These 16 T cell receptor beta chains were all obtained from the same sample, sequenced in a study of vaccination effects on CD4 cells after COVID-19. TCRdb's table, derived via immunoSEQ multiplex PCR, lists solely in-frame clones and lacks some. Among about 45,000 clones listed, 72% were seen once. Once cultured for roughly ten days, the cells underwent separation to obtain CD4+ T cells. All study participants received two doses of BNT162b2 or mRNA-1273 vaccine. Their antigens remain unidentified. This material consisted of CD4+ T cells from PBMCs cultured without peptide, taken after COVID-19 vaccination. These receptors all stem from a human donor who received a COVID-19 vaccine.

This clone was seen a handful of times. J is TRBJ2-7 and V is TRBV27; the D gene is possibly TRBD1 (6 bases). CDR1 is MNHEY, CDR2 SMNVEV, per germline (reference sequence). This CDR3 is built from 16 residues. V was pared by 4 bases and J by 1 base, with 17 bases between. The CDR3 reads CASSSLYRVPSYEQYF. CDR3 nucleotide sequence: TGTGCCAGCAGTTCCTTATACAGGGTACCGTCCTACGAGCAGTACTTC.

This clone was counted once. The rearrangement uses TRBV19 and TRBJ1-2; 8 bases are shared with TRBD1. The V segment lost 5 bases and the J segment 5 bases; nucleotides outside the gene matches: 7. Germline CDR1 and CDR2: LNHDA and SQIVND (reference sequence). The CDR3 covers 14 residues. For the CDR3, the DNA is TGTGCCAGTAGTGCCGGGACAGGCTCTTATGGCTACACCTTC. This encodes CASSAGTGSYGYTF.

The CDR3, as DNA: TGCAGCGTTAGAGGGTGGCGGGGTGAAAAACTGTTTTTT. This sequence encodes CSVRGWRGEKLFF. V and J are TRBV29-1 and TRBJ1-4; no clear D. Germline V gene lookup returns CDR1 SQVTM and CDR2 ANQGSEA. Trimming removed 5 bases from V and 7 bases from J, with 14 bases in between. This CDR3 region has 13 residues.

This clone was seen only a few times. The gene calls are TRBV7-9 and TRBJ1-1; D gene ambiguous. Trimming stripped 5 bases from V and 3 bases from J, with 10 bases between. The CDR3 spans 13 residues. Per germline, CDR1 SEHNR and CDR2 FQNEAQ (reference sequence). The CDR3 here is CASSREGDTEAFF. The DNA of the CDR3 is TGTGCCAGCAGCCGGGAGGGTGACACTGAAGCTTTCTTT.

The J gene is TRBJ2-7, the V gene TRBV21-1. TRBV21-1 is a known pseudogene. The CDR3 extends over 15 amino acids. The CDR3 loop reads CASSKDPAEGDEQYF. The CDR3 DNA follows: TGTGCCAGCAGCAAAGACCCAGCGGAGGGGGACGAGCAGTACTTC.

This clone was picked up a small number of times. V gene TRBV18 combines with J gene TRBJ2-5; possible D gene TRBD2, 5 bases. V was cut by 3 bases and J by 5 bases, with 22 bases left in between. There are 17 residues in the CDR3. Germline V gene lookup returns CDR1 KGHSH and CDR2 LQKENI. The CDR3 sequence: CASSPPVRMGAIETQYF. The CDR3 DNA follows: TGTGCCAGCTCACCCCCAGTCCGGATGGGAGCCATTGAGACCCAGTACTTC.

The genes are TRBV10-1 and TRBJ2-2, with D possibly being TRBD1 or TRBD2 (5 bases each). CDR3 length equals 13 residues. Germline loops: CDR1 WNHNN, CDR2 SYGVQD (reference sequence). V was trimmed by 0 bases and J by 9 bases, leaving 8 bases between them. The CDR3 here is CASSESGTWELFF. The CDR3 DNA reads TGCGCCAGCAGTGAGTCGGGGACCTGGGAGCTGTTTTTT.

This chain connects TRBV12-5 to TRBJ2-1; TRBD2 agrees at 9 bases. Germline assignment: CDR1 LGHNT and CDR2 FRNRAP. The CDR3 is made up of 15 amino acids. Losses at the gene ends were 7 bases for V and 4 bases for J; bases not matched to a gene: 8. The CDR3 nucleotides are TGTGCTAGTGCTCCGGGACTAGCATCTTACAATGAGCAGTTCTTC. Its protein is CASAPGLASYNEQFF.

The chain recombines TRBV3-1 (or the pseudogene TRBV3-2) with TRBJ1-3; no clear D. The CDR3 consists of 16 residues. The germline V and J ends were trimmed by 2 bases and 0 bases, with 11 bases remaining between them. Germline V gene sequence: CDR1 LGHDT, CDR2 YNNKEL (reference sequence). CDR3 amino acids: CASSQNSGSSGNTIYF. Here the CDR3 DNA reads TGTGCCAGCAGCCAAAATTCGGGGAGCTCTGGAAACACCATATATTTT.

The rearrangement uses TRBV6-1 and TRBJ1-1; TRBD1 matches 10 bases. The CDR3 totals 16 residues. Germline trimming cut 3 bases from V and 5 bases from J; bases unmatched to any gene: 9. Germline lookup yields CDR1 MNHNS and CDR2 SASEGT. CDR3 sequence (DNA): TGTGCCAGCAGTGATAGATGGGACAGGGGTGATACTGAAGCTTTCTTT. It encodes CASSDRWDRGDTEAFF.

V gene TRBV5-4 combines with J gene TRBJ2-3, with a weak D call TRBD2 (6 bases). The germline V gene encodes CDR1 SGHNT and CDR2 YYREEE (reference sequence). Trimming shortened V by 2 bases and J by 3 bases, and 19 bases separated the two germline ends. This CDR3 is built from 17 residues. The CDR3 loop reads CASSFDPGLDRTDTQYF. Here the CDR3 DNA reads TGTGCCAGCAGCTTCGATCCGGGACTCGATAGAACAGATACGCAGTATTTT. Full variable domain (outside the CDR3, taken from reference TRBV5-4 and TRBJ2-3): ETGVTQSPTHLIKTRGQQVTLRCSSQSGHNTVSWYQQALGQGPQFIFQYYREEENGRGNFPPRFSGLQFPNYSSELNVNALELDDSALYLCASSFDPGLDRTDTQYFGPGTRLTVL.

This chain uses TRBV5-5 with TRBJ2-7; D uncertain. This CDR3 is 14 amino acids long. With 0 bases removed from V and 0 bases from J, the gap between germline ends came to 7 bases. Germline V gene data show CDR1 as SGHKS and CDR2 as YYEKEE (reference sequence). The CDR3 DNA sequence: TGTGCCAGCAGCTTGGTATGGTCCTCCTACGAGCAGTACTTC. Its translation: CASSLVWSSYEQYF.

The chain employs TRBV11-2 and TRBJ2-1, with 8 bases lining up with TRBD1. Germline V CDR1 and CDR2: SGHAT, FQNNGV. The CDR3 totals 15 residues. The trim removed 2 bases at V and 7 bases at J, leaving 7 bases unmatched. This CDR3 is CASSLIQGAGNEQFF. The CDR3 region has the DNA TGTGCCAGCAGCTTAATCCAGGGGGCGGGTAATGAGCAGTTCTTC.

The chain joins TRBV27 to TRBJ2-7; 9 bases are a match to TRBD1. J lost 4 bases, V lost 3 bases, and 7 bases had no gene match. CDR1 and CDR2 from the germline V gene are MNHEY and SMNVEV (reference sequence). This CDR3 has 15 residues. CDR3 nucleotides: TGTGCCAGCAGTTTCTGGGGGACAGGGCAATACGAGCAGTACTTC. Protein sequence: CASSFWGTGQYEQYF.

The chain has TRBV5-1 and TRBJ1-1; 8 bases map to TRBD1. Trimming cost V 5 bases and J 5 bases; bases outside gene matches: 11. In germline, CDR1 is SGHRS, CDR2 YFSETQ. This CDR3 has 15 residues. DNA for the CDR3: TGCGCCAGCAGTGAGTATAACAACAGGGGGACTGAAGCTTTCTTT. This gives the protein CASSEYNNRGTEAFF. Together with reference TRBV5-1 and TRBJ1-1, the CDR3 gives the full variable domain: KAGVTQTPRYLIKTRGQQVTLSCSPISGHRSVSWYQQTPGQGLQFLFEYFSETQRNKGNFPGRFSGRQFSNSRSEMNVSTLELGDSALYLCASSEYNNRGTEAFFGQGTRLTVV.

CDR3 DNA sequence: TGTGCCACCGGCGCGGGACAGGGGTATGGAACTGAAGCTTTCTTT. Translation gives CATGAGQGYGTEAFF. J is TRBJ1-1 and V is TRBV24-1, with TRBD1 matching 10 bases. J lost 5 bases, V lost 9 bases, and 11 bases had no gene match. This CDR3 comprises 15 residues. Germline assignment: CDR1 KGHDR and CDR2 SFDVKD.